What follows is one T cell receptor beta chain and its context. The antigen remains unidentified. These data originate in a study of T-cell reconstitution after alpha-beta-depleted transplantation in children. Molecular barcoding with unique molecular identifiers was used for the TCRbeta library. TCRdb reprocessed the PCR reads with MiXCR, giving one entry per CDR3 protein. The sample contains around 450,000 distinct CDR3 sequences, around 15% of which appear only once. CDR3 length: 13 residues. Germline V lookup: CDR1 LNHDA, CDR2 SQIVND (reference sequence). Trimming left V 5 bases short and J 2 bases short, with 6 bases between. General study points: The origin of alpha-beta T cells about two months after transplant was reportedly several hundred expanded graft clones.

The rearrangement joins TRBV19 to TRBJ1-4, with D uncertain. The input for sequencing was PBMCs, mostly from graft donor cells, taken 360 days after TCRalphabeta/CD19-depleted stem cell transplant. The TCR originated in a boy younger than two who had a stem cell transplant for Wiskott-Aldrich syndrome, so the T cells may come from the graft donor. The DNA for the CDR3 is TGTGCCAGTAGTCCCTGGACTAATGAAAAACTGTTTTTT. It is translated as CASSPWTNEKLFF.